What follows are 2 T cell receptor beta chains derived from one specimen sequenced in a study of shared clonotypes between healthy human individuals (dated by TCRdb to the early 2020s). Receptor libraries were prepared by the immunoSEQ multiplex PCR assay. TCRdb carries this immuneACCESS record with in-frame sequences only. Its versions omit some clonotypes, under half of them owing to an unresolved V gene in the studies checked, with the rest unexplained. The sample profile shows more than 900,000 clones; around 78% of them were found once. The ten most abundant clones make up 0.55% to 0.7% of the sample. The specimen was memory CD4+ T cells from PBMCs. The cell subset or site label for this specimen denotes: CD45RA-negative fraction. The receptors stem from a man younger than 30 in good health. Some clones in this sample may be carry-over from other donors' samples.

This clone was seen a single time. One end of the junction does not line up with germline, which may come from a read error. The chain carries TRBV28 and TRBJ2-4; the match to TRBD1 covers 8 bases. Germline lookup yields CDR1 MDHEN and CDR2 SYDVKM. The CDR3 totals 12 residues. CDR3 bases: TGTGCCAGTGCAGCATCTGGTAGGGGACAGGACTTC. It yields the protein CASAASGRGQDF.

A remark on this clone: It is likely a read error: a sequence one base away is far more abundant. Other DNA sequences in this specimen translate into the identical CDR3. CDR3 residues: CASSEWVWAEAFF. The CDR3, as DNA: TGCGCCAGCAGTGAATGGGTTTGGGCTGAAGCTTTCTTT. V usage is TRBV6-1 and J usage is TRBJ1-1; D uncertain. The CDR3 contains 13 residues. Germline CDR1 and CDR2: MNHNS and SASEGT.